The 10 T cell receptor beta chains in this list originate from one sample, sequenced in a study of T-cell reconstitution after alpha-beta-depleted transplantation in children. During its preparation, the TCRbeta library received unique molecular identifiers. A single record per CDR3 protein comes from TCRdb applying MiXCR to the PCR reads. Of over 150,000 distinct CDR3 sequences in the sample, 6.6% were seen once. This specimen consisted of PBMCs, obtained before TCRalphabeta/CD19-depleted stem cell transplant. The receptors derive from a boy between 2 and 10 years old with acute lymphoblastic leukemia, due to receive a stem cell transplant.

This clonotype was detected many times. This chain connects TRBV27 to TRBJ2-1, with D perhaps TRBD1 (6 bases). This CDR3 region has 12 residues. V was trimmed by 0 bases and J by 10 bases, leaving 7 bases between them. Germline V CDR1 and CDR2: MNHEY, SMNVEV (reference sequence). The CDR3 spells CASSLSGQEQFF. DNA of the CDR3: TGTGCCAGCAGTTTATCAGGACAGGAGCAGTTCTTC.

This clonotype was seen ten or more times. The chain employs TRBV28 and TRBJ1-5; 8 bases align to TRBD1. CDR3 length equals 15 residues. Trimming removed 6 bases from V and 0 bases from J; junction bases left unmatched: 4. Germline CDR1 and CDR2: MDHEN and SYDVKM. The CDR3 loop reads CASRRTGISNQPQHF. In DNA, the CDR3 is TGTGCCAGCAGACGGACAGGGATTAGCAATCAGCCCCAGCATTTT.

The rearrangement links TRBV6-5 to TRBJ2-7, with 8 bases lining up with TRBD1. CDR3 length equals 15 residues. The V and J ends lost 5 bases and 5 bases, in that order; junction bases with no gene match: 11. CDR1 is MNHEY and CDR2 is SVGAGI in the germline V gene. In DNA, the CDR3 is TGTGCCAGCAGTCCACTCGGGACAGGTGGTAACGAGCAGTACTTC. Translation: CASSPLGTGGNEQYF.

This clonotype was seen once. The rearrangement uses TRBV19 and TRBJ1-5; 11 bases agree with TRBD1. This CDR3 has 16 residues. V shed 5 bases and J 5 bases; nucleotides not matched to a gene: 8. Looked up from germline, CDR1 is LNHDA and CDR2 is SQIVND (reference sequence). In DNA form, the CDR3 reads TGTGCCAGTAGTTTCTCCGGGACAGGGGGACATCAGCCCCAGCATTTT. Amino acids: CASSFSGTGGHQPQHF.

This clonotype came up a few times. CDR3: CASKGTEETQYF. The CDR3 DNA reads TGTGCCAGCAAGGGGACAGAAGAGACCCAGTACTTC. The chain couples TRBV6-5 to TRBJ2-5; 7 positions match TRBD1. V lost 7 bases, J lost 3 bases, and 2 bases stayed unmatched. Germline-derived CDR1 and CDR2 are MNHEY and SVGAGI. This CDR3 has 12 residues.

The chain recombines TRBV18 with TRBJ1-2; D may be TRBD1 (6 bases). V was pared by 0 bases and J by 2 bases, with 10 bases between. The CDR3 spans 15 residues. Germline V gives CDR1 KGHSH, CDR2 LQKENI. The CDR3 sequence: CASSPPGQTNYGYTF. The CDR3 region has the DNA TGTGCCAGCTCACCACCCGGACAGACGAACTATGGCTACACCTTC.

This clonotype came up many times. The V gene is TRBV5-6, the J gene TRBJ1-6, with D uncertain. V shed 0 bases and J shed 5 bases, with 9 bases lying between them. The CDR3 contains 15 residues. Germline loops: CDR1 SGHDT, CDR2 YYEEEE. CDR3 sequence reads: CASSLGGVDNSPLHF. The CDR3 nucleotides are TGTGCCAGCAGCTTGGGTGGGGTGGATAATTCACCCCTCCACTTT.

The chain uses TRBV4-3 and TRBJ2-1; 10 bases agree with TRBD2. The germline CDR1 and CDR2 sequences are LGHNA and YSLEER. V gave up 1 base and J gave up 0 bases; unmatched junction bases: 3. This CDR3 has 17 residues. CDR3 sequence reads: CASSQARTSGSYNEQFF. The DNA for the CDR3 is TGCGCCAGCAGCCAAGCGCGGACTAGCGGCTCCTACAATGAGCAGTTCTTC.

The chain recombines TRBV4-1 with TRBJ2-3; TRBD2 matches at 7 bases. After removal of 6 bases from V and 4 bases from J, the junction contained 7 bases not matched to a gene. The CDR3 extends over 14 amino acids. CDR1 MGHRA and CDR2 YSYEKL come from the germline V gene. CDR3 in amino acids: CASRGGRAPDTQYF. CDR3 sequence (DNA): TGCGCCAGCAGAGGAGGGAGGGCCCCAGATACGCAGTATTTT.

This clonotype was observed many times. The CDR3 DNA is TGTGCCAGCAGTTTTGACAGGGGGGAGTACGAGCAGTACTTC. This translates into CASSFDRGEYEQYF. J is TRBJ2-7 and V is TRBV12-3 or TRBV12-4, with 9 bases lining up with TRBD1. This CDR3 has 14 residues. V was clipped by 3 bases and J by 4 bases; unmatched bases: 4.